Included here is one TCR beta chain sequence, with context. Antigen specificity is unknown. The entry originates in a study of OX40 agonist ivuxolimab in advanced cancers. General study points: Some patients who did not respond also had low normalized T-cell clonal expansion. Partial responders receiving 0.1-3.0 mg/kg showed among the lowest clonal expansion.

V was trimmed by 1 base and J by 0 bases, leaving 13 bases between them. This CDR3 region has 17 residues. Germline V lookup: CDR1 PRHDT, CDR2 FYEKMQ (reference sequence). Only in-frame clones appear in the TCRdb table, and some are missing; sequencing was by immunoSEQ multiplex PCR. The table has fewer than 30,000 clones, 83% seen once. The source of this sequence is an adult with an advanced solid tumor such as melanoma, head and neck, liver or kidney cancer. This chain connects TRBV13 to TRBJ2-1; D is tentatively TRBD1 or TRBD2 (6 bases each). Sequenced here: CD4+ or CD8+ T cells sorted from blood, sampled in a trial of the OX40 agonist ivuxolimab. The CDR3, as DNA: TGTGCCAGCAGCTTAGAAGGGGGGCCGAGCTCCTACAATGAGCAGTTCTTC. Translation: CASSLEGGPSSYNEQFF.